The 6 T cell receptor beta chains reported below all come from one sample, sequenced in a study of OX40 agonist ivuxolimab in advanced cancers. Assay: immunoSEQ multiplex PCR; the TCRdb copy retains only in-frame clones and omits some. Of approximately 74,000 clones in the sample, over 75% were seen once. The input for sequencing was CD4+ or CD8+ T cells sorted from blood, taken in a trial of the OX40 agonist ivuxolimab. All receptors come from an adult with an advanced solid tumor such as melanoma, head and neck, liver or kidney cancer.

This chain connects TRBV5-1 to TRBJ2-7, with D uncertain. V shed 1 base and J shed 0 bases, with 8 bases lying between them. Germline V gene lookup returns CDR1 SGHRS and CDR2 YFSETQ. CDR3 length: 14 amino acids. The chain's CDR3 is CASSLSGVSYEQYF. CDR3 bases: TGCGCCAGCAGCTTGTCCGGAGTCTCCTACGAGCAGTACTTC.

The chain joins TRBV5-4 to TRBJ1-1; maybe TRBD1 (5 bases). Germline V gives CDR1 SGHNT, CDR2 YYREEE (reference sequence). This CDR3 has 16 amino acids. Trimming took 4 bases from V and 2 from J, leaving 18 bases between them. CDR3 in amino acids: CASSPARRQPNTEAFF. CDR3 DNA sequence: TGTGCCAGCAGCCCGGCCCGGAGACAGCCAAACACTGAAGCTTTCTTT.

V usage is TRBV15 and J usage is TRBJ2-5; 10 bases map to TRBD1. Germline V lookup: CDR1 LNHNV, CDR2 YYDKDF (reference sequence). CDR3 size: 16 residues. The junction had 7 bases not matched to a gene; V was cut back by 1 base and J by 5 bases. As DNA, the CDR3 is TGTGCCACCAGCAGAGTTGGACAGGGGGAAGGGGAGACCCAGTACTTC. The encoded protein is CATSRVGQGEGETQYF.

This chain links TRBV6-1 with TRBJ2-2, with a possible D match to TRBD2 (6 bases). The CDR3 consists of 18 residues. V dropped 2 bases and J dropped 6 bases, with 22 bases sitting between them. Per the germline V gene, CDR1 is MNHNS and CDR2 is SASEGT. CDR3 nucleotides: TGTGCCAGCAGTGAATGGGCTCCGGACTACGGATTTCCCGGGGAGCTGTTTTTT. As protein: CASSEWAPDYGFPGELFF.

The rearrangement links TRBV27 to TRBJ1-1; 10 bases are shared with TRBD1. Germline lookup yields CDR1 MNHEY and CDR2 SMNVEV (reference sequence). The CDR3 extends over 15 amino acids. Trimming removed 4 bases from V and 1 base from J; junction bases left unmatched: 3. Here the CDR3 DNA reads TGTGCCAGCAGTTACGACAGGGGGCGGAACACTGAAGCTTTCTTT. This gives the protein CASSYDRGRNTEAFF.

This chain connects TRBV27 to TRBJ1-3, with D possibly matching TRBD1 (6 bases). The CDR3 is made up of 12 amino acids. Germline V gene lookup returns CDR1 MNHEY and CDR2 SMNVEV (reference sequence). Trimming cost V 6 bases and J 4 bases, with 7 bases left between them. CDR3 DNA: TGTGCCAGCAGAGACAGGGGAAACACCATATATTTT. It translates to CASRDRGNTIYF.